The clone carrying this T cell receptor beta chain was seen more than once but under ten times. The antigen is undetermined. The sample belongs to a study of early T cells in non-severe SARS-CoV-2 infection. For the study at large: Bulk RNA isolated from unsorted whole blood underwent sequencing; chains were not paired. Findings of the study overall: There was a bias toward anti-spike CD8 responses in VDJdb matching, which missed private and CD4 specificities.

Germline-derived CDR1 and CDR2 are LNHDA and SQIVND (reference sequence). CDR3 length: 14 residues. J gave up 2 bases and V 7 bases, and 7 bases lay outside the gene matches. Molecules of cDNA were individually given unique molecular identifiers that were attached to them. TCRdb re-called the 5' RACE reads with MiXCR, one entry per CDR3 protein. The repertoire consists of more than 30,000 distinct CDR3 sequences, with around 7% occurring once and the leading ten covering roughly an eighth. The TCR sequence derives from an adult who was a healthcare worker with PCR-confirmed SARS-CoV-2 infection or an uninfected control (not recorded which). Sequenced here: whole blood, sampled at baseline. The gene calls are TRBV19 and TRBJ2-7, with 8 bases that match TRBD1. CDR3 DNA sequence: TGTGCCAGTACCCCGACAGGGGTGGCCTACGAGCAGTACTTC. Translated, it gives CASTPTGVAYEQYF.